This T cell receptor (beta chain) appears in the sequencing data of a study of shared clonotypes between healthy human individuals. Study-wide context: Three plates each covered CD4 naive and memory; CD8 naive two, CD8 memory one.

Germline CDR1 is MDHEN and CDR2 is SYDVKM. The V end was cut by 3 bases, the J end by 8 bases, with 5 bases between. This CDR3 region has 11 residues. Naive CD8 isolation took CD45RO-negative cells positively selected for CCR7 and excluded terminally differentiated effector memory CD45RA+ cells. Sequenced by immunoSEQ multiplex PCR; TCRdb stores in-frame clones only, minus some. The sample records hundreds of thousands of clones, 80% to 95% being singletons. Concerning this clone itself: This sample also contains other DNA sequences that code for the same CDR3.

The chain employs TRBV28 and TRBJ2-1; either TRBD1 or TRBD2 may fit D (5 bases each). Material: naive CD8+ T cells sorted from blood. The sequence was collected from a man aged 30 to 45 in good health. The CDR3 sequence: CASSLGDEQFF. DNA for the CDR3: TGTGCCAGCAGTTTGGGGGATGAGCAGTTCTTC.